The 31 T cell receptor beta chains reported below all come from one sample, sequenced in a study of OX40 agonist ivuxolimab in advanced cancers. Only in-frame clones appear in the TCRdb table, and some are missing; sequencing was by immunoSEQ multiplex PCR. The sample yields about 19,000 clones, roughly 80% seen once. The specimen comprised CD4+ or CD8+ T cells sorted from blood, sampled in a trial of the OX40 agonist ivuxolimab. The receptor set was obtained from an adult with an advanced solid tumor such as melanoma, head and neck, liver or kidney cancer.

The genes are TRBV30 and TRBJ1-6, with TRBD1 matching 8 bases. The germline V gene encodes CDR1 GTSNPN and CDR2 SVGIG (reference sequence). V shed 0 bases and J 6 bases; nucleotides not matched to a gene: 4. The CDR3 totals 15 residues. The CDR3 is CAWSVQGGANSPLHF. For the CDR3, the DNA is TGTGCCTGGAGTGTACAGGGGGGAGCTAATTCACCCCTCCACTTT.

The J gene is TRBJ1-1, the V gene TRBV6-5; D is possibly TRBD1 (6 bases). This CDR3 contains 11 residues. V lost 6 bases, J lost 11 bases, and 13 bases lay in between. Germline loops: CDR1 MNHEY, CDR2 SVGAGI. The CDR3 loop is CASSSGEAAFF. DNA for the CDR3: TGTGCCAGCAGCTCAGGGGAGGCGGCTTTCTTT.

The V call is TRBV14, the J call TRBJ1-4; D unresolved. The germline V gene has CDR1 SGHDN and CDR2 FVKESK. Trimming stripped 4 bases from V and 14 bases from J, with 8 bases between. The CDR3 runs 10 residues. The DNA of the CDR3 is TGTGCCAGCAGCCGCCTCCCGCTGTTTTTT. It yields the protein CASSRLPLFF.

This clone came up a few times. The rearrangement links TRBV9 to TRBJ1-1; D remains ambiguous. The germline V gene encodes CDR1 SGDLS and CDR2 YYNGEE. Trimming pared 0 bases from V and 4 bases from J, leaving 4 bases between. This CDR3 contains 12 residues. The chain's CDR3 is CASSVDGTEAFF. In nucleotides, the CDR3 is TGTGCCAGCAGCGTAGATGGCACTGAAGCTTTCTTT. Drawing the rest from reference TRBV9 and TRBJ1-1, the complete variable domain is DSGVTQTPKHLITATGQRVTLRCSPRSGDLSVYWYQQSLDQGLQFLIQYYNGEERAKGNILERFSAQQFPDLHSELNLSSLELGDSALYFCASSVDGTEAFFGQGTRLTVV.

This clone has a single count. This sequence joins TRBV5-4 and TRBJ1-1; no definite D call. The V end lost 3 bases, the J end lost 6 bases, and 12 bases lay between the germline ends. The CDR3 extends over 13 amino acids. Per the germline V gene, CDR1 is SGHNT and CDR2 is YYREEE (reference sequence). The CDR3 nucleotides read TGTGCCAGCAGCTGGAGCGTAGAGGCTGAAGCTTTCTTT. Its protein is CASSWSVEAEAFF.

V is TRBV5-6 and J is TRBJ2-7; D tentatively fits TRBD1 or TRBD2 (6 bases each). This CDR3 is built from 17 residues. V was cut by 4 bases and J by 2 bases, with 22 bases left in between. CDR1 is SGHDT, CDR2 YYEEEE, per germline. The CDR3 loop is CASSPWHGGGRAYEQYF. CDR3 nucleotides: TGTGCCAGCAGCCCCTGGCACGGGGGCGGGCGAGCCTACGAGCAGTACTTC.

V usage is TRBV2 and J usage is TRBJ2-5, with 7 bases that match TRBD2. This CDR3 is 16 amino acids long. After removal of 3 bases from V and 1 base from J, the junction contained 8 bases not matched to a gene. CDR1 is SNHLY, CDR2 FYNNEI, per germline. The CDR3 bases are TGTGCCAGCAGTGACGGAGCGGGACCTCTCCAAGAGACCCAGTACTTC. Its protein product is CASSDGAGPLQETQYF.

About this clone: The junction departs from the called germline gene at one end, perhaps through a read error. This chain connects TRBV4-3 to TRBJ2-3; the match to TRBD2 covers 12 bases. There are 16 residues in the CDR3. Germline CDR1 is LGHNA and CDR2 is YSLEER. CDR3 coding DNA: TGCGCCAGCAGCGAAGATGACACTAGCGGGGGGGATACGCAGTATTTT. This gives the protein CASSEDDTSGGDTQYF.

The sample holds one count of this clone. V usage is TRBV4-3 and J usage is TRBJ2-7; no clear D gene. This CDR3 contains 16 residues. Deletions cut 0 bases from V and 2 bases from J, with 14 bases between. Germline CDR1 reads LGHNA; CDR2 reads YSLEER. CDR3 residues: CASSQEVFGLTYEQYF. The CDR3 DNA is TGCGCCAGCAGCCAAGAAGTTTTTGGGCTGACCTACGAGCAGTACTTC.

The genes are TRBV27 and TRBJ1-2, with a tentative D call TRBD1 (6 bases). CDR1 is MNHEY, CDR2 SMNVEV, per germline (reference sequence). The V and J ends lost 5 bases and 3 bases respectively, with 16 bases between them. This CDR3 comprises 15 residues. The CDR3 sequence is CASSPAPGGHYGYTF. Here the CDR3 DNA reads TGTGCCAGCAGTCCCGCACCGGGGGGGCACTATGGCTACACCTTC.

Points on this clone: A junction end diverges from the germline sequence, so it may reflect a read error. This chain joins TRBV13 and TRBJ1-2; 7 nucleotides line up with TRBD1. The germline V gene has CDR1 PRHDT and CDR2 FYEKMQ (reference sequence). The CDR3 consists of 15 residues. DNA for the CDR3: TGTGCCAGCAGCTCCGGGACAGCCCTAAGGTATGGTTACACCTTC. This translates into CASSSGTALRYGYTF.

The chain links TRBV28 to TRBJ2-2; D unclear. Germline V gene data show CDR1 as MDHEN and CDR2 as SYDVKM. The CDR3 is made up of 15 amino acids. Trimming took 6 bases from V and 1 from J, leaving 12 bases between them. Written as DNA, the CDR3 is TGTGCCAGCAGACCCACCACAGAGAACACCGGGGAGCTGTTTTTT. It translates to CASRPTTENTGELFF.

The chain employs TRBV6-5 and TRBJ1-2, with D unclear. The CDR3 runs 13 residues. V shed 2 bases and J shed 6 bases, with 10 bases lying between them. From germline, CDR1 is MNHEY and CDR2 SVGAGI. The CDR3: CASSYAGRDGYTF. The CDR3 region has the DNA TGTGCCAGCAGTTACGCCGGACGGGATGGCTACACCTTC.

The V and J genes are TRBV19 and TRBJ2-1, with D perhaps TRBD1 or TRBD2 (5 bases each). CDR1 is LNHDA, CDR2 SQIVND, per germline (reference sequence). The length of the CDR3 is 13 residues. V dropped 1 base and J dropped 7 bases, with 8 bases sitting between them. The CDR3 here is CASSIGGPNEQFF. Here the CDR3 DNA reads TGTGCCAGTAGTATAGGGGGACCTAATGAGCAGTTCTTC.

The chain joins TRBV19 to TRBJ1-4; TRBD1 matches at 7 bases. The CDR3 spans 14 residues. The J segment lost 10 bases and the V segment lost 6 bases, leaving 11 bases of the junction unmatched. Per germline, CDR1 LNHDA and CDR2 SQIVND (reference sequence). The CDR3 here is CASSSTGIVGKLFF. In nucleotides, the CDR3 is TGTGCCAGTAGCTCGACAGGGATAGTCGGAAAACTGTTTTTT.

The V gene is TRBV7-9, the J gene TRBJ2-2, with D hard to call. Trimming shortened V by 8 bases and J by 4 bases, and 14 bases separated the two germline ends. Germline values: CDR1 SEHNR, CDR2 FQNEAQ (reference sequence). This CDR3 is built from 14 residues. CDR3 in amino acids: CASLSRLGTGELFF. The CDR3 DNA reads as TGTGCCAGCTTATCCCGCCTCGGCACCGGGGAGCTGTTTTTT.

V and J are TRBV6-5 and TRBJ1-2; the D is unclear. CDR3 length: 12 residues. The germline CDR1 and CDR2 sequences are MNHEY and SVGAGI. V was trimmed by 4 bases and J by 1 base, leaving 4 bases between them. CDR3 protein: CASSLNNYGYTF. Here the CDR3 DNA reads TGTGCCAGCAGTTTGAATAACTATGGCTACACCTTC.

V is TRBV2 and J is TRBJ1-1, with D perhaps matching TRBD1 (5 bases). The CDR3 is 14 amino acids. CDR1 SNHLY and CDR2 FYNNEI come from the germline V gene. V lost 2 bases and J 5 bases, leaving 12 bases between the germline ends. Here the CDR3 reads CASSESVRVTEAFF. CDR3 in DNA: TGTGCCAGCAGTGAATCGGTCAGGGTTACTGAAGCTTTCTTT.

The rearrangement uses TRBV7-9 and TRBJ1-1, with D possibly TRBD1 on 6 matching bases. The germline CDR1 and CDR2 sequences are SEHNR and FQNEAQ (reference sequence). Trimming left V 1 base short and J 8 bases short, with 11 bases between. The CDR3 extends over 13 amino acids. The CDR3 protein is CASSLVTGSEAFF. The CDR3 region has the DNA TGTGCCAGCAGCTTAGTCACAGGGTCGGAAGCTTTCTTT. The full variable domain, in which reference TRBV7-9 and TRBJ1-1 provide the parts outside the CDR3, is DTGVSQNPRHKITKRGQNVTFRCDPISEHNRLYWYRQTLGQGPEFLTYFQNEAQLEKSRLLSDRFSAERPKGSFSTLEIQRTEQGDSAMYLCASSLVTGSEAFFGQGTRLTVV.

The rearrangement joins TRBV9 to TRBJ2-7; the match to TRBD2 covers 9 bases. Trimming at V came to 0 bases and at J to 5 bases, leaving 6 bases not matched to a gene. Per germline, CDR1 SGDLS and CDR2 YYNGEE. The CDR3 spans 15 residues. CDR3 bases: TGTGCCAGCAGCGTAGAGGATAGCGGGGGAGACGAGCAGTACTTC. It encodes CASSVEDSGGDEQYF.

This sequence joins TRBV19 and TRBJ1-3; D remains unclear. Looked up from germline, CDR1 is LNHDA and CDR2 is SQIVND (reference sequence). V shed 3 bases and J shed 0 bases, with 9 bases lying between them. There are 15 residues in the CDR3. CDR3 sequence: CASSMTVFSGNTIYF. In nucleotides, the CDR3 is TGTGCCAGTAGTATGACGGTCTTCTCTGGAAACACCATATATTTT.

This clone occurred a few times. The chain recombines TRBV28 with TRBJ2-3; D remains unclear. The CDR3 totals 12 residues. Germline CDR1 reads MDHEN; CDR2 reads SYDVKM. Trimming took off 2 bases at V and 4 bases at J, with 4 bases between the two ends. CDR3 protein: CASSLASDTQYF. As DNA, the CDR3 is TGTGCCAGCAGTTTAGCCTCAGATACGCAGTATTTT.

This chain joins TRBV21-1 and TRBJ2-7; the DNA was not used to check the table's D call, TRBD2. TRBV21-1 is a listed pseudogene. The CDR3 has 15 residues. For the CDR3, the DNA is TGTGCCAGCAGCGAGAGCCCTGAACCGGCCTACGAGCAGTACTTC. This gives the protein CASSESPEPAYEQYF.

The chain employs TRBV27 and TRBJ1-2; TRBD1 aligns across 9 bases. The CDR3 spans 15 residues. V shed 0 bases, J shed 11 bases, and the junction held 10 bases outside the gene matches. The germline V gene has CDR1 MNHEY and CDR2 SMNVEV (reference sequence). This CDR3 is CASSLSGQGSVRYTF. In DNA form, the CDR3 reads TGTGCCAGCAGTTTATCGGGACAGGGATCGGTACGGTACACCTTC.

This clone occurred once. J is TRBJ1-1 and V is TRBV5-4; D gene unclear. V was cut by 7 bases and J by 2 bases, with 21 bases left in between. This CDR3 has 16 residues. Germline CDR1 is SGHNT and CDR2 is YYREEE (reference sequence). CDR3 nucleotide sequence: TGTGCCAGCGACTCAGGCGCGGGGTTGTCAAACACTGAAGCTTTCTTT. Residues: CASDSGAGLSNTEAFF. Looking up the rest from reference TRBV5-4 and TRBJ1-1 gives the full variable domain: ETGVTQSPTHLIKTRGQQVTLRCSSQSGHNTVSWYQQALGQGPQFIFQYYREEENGRGNFPPRFSGLQFPNYSSELNVNALELDDSALYLCASDSGAGLSNTEAFFGQGTRLTVV.

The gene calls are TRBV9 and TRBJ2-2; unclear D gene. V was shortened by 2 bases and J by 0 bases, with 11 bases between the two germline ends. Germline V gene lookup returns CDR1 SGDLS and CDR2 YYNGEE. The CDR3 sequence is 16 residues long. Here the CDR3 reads CASSVGWTANTGELFF. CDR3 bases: TGTGCCAGCAGCGTGGGATGGACGGCGAACACCGGGGAGCTGTTTTTT.

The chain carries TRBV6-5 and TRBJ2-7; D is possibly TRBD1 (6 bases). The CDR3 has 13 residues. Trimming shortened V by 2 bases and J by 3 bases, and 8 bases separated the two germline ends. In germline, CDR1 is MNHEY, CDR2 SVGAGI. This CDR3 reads CASSYGTYYEQYF. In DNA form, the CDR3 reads TGTGCCAGCAGTTACGGGACATACTACGAGCAGTACTTC.

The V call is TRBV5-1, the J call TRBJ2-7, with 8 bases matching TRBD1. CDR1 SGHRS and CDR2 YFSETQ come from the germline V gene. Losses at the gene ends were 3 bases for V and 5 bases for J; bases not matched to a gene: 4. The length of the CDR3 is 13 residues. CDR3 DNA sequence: TGCGCCAGCAGCTGGGACAGGTTCAACGAGCAGTACTTC. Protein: CASSWDRFNEQYF.

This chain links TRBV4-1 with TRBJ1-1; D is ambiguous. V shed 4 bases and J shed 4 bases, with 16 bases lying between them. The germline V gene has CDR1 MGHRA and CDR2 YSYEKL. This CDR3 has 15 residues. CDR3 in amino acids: CASSLSMPGSTEAFF. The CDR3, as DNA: TGCGCCAGCAGCCTTTCTATGCCGGGATCCACTGAAGCTTTCTTT.

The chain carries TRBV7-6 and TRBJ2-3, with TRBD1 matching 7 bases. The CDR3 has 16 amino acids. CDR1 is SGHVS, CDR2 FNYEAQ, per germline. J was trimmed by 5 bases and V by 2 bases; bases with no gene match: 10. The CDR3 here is CASSLNPDPGGDTQYF. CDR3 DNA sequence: TGTGCCAGCAGCTTAAACCCGGACCCAGGGGGAGATACGCAGTATTTT. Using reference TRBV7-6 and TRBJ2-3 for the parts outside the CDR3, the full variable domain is GAGVSQSPRYKVTKRGQDVALRCDPISGHVSLYWYRQALGQGPEFLTYFNYEAQQDKSGLPNDRFSAERPEGSISTLTIQRTEQRDSAMYRCASSLNPDPGGDTQYFGPGTRLTVL.

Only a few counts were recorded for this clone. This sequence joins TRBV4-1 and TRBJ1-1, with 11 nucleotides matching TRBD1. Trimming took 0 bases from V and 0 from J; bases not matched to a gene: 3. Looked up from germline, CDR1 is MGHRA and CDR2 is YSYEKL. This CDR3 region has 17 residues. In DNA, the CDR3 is TGCGCCAGCAGCCAAGATGGACAGGGGGCCATGAACACTGAAGCTTTCTTT. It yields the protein CASSQDGQGAMNTEAFF.